The clone carrying this TCR beta chain was counted only a few times. Amplification from RNA transcripts yielded the TCR beta CDR3 regions. Investigators did first-round RT-PCR with HTBI primers, then second-round multiplex PCR. TCRdb itself ran the multiplex PCR reads through MiXCR, one entry per CDR3 protein. The sample carries hundreds of thousands of distinct CDR3 sequences, around 21% recorded once. The data are from a study of Graves' ophthalmopathy and Graves' hyperthyroidism. Being free of ophthalmopathy for 18 months of follow-up defined stable hyperthyroidism. Exclusion applied to patients with other autoimmune diseases, uncontrolled infections, pregnancy or lactation. V shed 3 bases and J shed 0 bases, with 9 bases lying between them. The CDR3 is 15 residues long.

This receptor was obtained from a woman aged 18-29 years with stable Graves' hyperthyroidism. Sequenced input: peripheral blood. The J gene is TRBJ2-4, the V gene TRBV12-3 or TRBV12-4, with D maybe TRBD1 (6 bases). The CDR3, as DNA: TGTGCCAGCAGTTTCCAGGGGCTAGCCAAAAACATTCAGTACTTC. Translation gives CASSFQGLAKNIQYF.